What follows are 25 T cell receptor beta chains derived from one specimen sequenced in a study of response to subunit inactivated influenza vaccine. TCRdb reanalysed the RT-PCR reads using MiXCR and keeps one entry per CDR3 protein. The table has roughly 650,000 distinct CDR3 sequences, approximately 14% seen once; the top ten hold 9.5% to 13%. The sample in question was PBMCs from blood, obtained less than 13 days after vaccination. These receptors were collected from a man over 45 who received an inactivated influenza vaccine.

CDR3 amino acids: CSASRVADLYEQYF. CDR3 in DNA: TGCAGTGCCTCGAGGGTAGCGGACCTTTACGAGCAGTACTTC. The chain employs TRBV20-1 and TRBJ2-7; D is perhaps TRBD2 (6 bases). Trimming shortened V by 6 bases and J by 4 bases, and 19 bases separated the two germline ends. Germline lookup yields CDR1 DFQATT and CDR2 SNEGSKA (reference sequence). This CDR3 contains 14 residues.

This clonotype showed up just a few times. The chain joins TRBV20-1 to TRBJ2-7, with 10 bases that match TRBD2. V lost 4 bases, J lost 5 bases, and 8 bases stayed unmatched. The germline V gene encodes CDR1 DFQATT and CDR2 SNEGSKA (reference sequence). The CDR3 is 14 amino acids. The CDR3 DNA follows: TGCAGTGCTATTTGGCTAGCGGGAGTCCACGAGCAGTACTTC. Protein product: CSAIWLAGVHEQYF.

The chain joins TRBV19 to TRBJ2-2, with TRBD2 matching 12 bases. Trimming cost V 3 bases and J 0 bases; bases outside gene matches: 5. The CDR3 has 18 residues. CDR1 and CDR2 from the germline V gene are LNHDA and SQIVND (reference sequence). The CDR3 sequence is CASSMVGLAGPNTGELFF. The CDR3 region has the DNA TGTGCCAGTAGTATGGTAGGACTAGCGGGGCCGAACACCGGGGAGCTGTTTTTT.

The chain combines TRBV6-2 or TRBV6-3 with TRBJ2-5, with 7 bases identical to TRBD1. Trimming removed 5 bases from V and 7 bases from J; junction bases left unmatched: 4. From germline, CDR1 is MNHEY and CDR2 SVGEGT. The CDR3 loop spans 12 amino acids. Written as DNA, the CDR3 is TGTGCCAGCAGTAGGGACAGAGGGACCCAGTACTTC. Its translation: CASSRDRGTQYF.

The sample holds one count of this clonotype. The chain has TRBV9 and TRBJ2-7, with D perhaps TRBD2 (7 bases). The germline V gene encodes CDR1 SGDLS and CDR2 YYNGEE. The CDR3 is made up of 15 amino acids. With 0 bases removed from V and 3 bases from J, the gap between germline ends came to 13 bases. The CDR3 DNA sequence: TGTGCCAGCAGCGTAGACTTGGGGGGGCTCTACGAGCAGTACTTC. Translated: CASSVDLGGLYEQYF. Full variable domain (missing parts from reference TRBV9 and TRBJ2-7): DSGVTQTPKHLITATGQRVTLRCSPRSGDLSVYWYQQSLDQGLQFLIQYYNGEERAKGNILERFSAQQFPDLHSELNLSSLELGDSALYFCASSVDLGGLYEQYFGPGTRLTVT.

The J gene is TRBJ2-1, the V gene TRBV4-3, with a weak D call TRBD2 (6 bases). The germline V gene encodes CDR1 LGHNA and CDR2 YSLEER. V was cut by 3 bases and J by 2 bases, with 11 bases left in between. The CDR3 loop spans 15 amino acids. The CDR3 nucleotides read TGCGCCAGCAGCCACGTAGCGGAACCCTACAATGAGCAGTTCTTC. Its protein product is CASSHVAEPYNEQFF.

In its sample, this clonotype was seen a few times. J is TRBJ1-1 and V is TRBV7-6, with a weak D call TRBD1 (6 bases). Germline V gene data show CDR1 as SGHVS and CDR2 as FNYEAQ. V lost 1 base, J lost 4 bases, and 10 bases lay in between. The CDR3 spans 14 residues. In DNA, the CDR3 is TGTGCCAGCAGCTTAGATATGGGGGCCACTGAAGCTTTCTTT. Protein: CASSLDMGATEAFF.

The sample holds a few counts of this clonotype. This rearrangement joins TRBV6-5 to TRBJ2-3; D is undetermined. The CDR3 runs 10 residues. Trimming removed 8 bases from V and 5 bases from J, with 5 bases in between. Germline V gene lookup returns CDR1 MNHEY and CDR2 SVGAGI. The CDR3 coding sequence is TGTGCCAGCGGAATAGATACGCAGTATTTT. Protein sequence: CASGIDTQYF.

This clonotype has just a few counts. V is TRBV7-2 and J is TRBJ2-3; TRBD2 aligns across 9 bases. This CDR3 spans 16 amino acids. After removal of 2 bases from V and 5 bases from J, the junction contained 8 bases not matched to a gene. CDR1 and CDR2 from the germline V gene are SGHTA and FQGNSA. The CDR3 here is CASSLFSGSVGDTQYF. CDR3 in DNA: TGTGCCAGCAGCTTATTTAGCGGGAGCGTCGGAGATACGCAGTATTTT.

The chain links TRBV7-2 to TRBJ1-2, with 8 positions matching TRBD1. The ends lost 4 bases at V and 1 base at J; junction bases unmatched: 11. Germline V CDR1 and CDR2: SGHTA, FQGNSA. The CDR3 extends over 17 amino acids. CDR3 protein: CASSSRGAGGNNYGYTF. In nucleotides, the CDR3 is TGTGCCAGCAGCTCCCGGGGTGCAGGGGGCAATAACTATGGCTACACCTTC.

Many counts were recorded for this clonotype. This rearrangement joins TRBV12-3 or TRBV12-4 to TRBJ2-3; D could derive from TRBD1 or TRBD2 (5 bases each). V was clipped by 7 bases and J by 0 bases, with 17 bases between them. CDR3 size: 16 residues. The CDR3 sequence is CASTSTGTVSTDTQYF. The CDR3 DNA reads as TGTGCCAGCACCTCGACCGGGACCGTCAGCACAGATACGCAGTATTTT.

The chain links TRBV12-3 or TRBV12-4 to TRBJ2-1; 8 positions match TRBD2. J gave up 2 bases and V 1 base, and 4 bases lay outside the gene matches. The CDR3 sequence is 16 residues long. Here the CDR3 DNA reads TGTGCCAGCAGTTTAGAAGTAGCGGGGCCCTACAATGAGCAGTTCTTC. This sequence encodes CASSLEVAGPYNEQFF.

The chain employs TRBV7-9 and TRBJ1-4; 9 nucleotides align to TRBD1. Germline V CDR1 and CDR2: SEHNR, FQNEAQ (reference sequence). Trimming at V came to 1 base and at J to 7 bases, leaving 4 bases not matched to a gene. The CDR3 runs to 15 residues. CDR3 DNA sequence: TGTGCCAGCAGCTTAGGGGACAGGGAGGGTGAAAAACTGTTTTTT. It codes for CASSLGDREGEKLFF.

This rearrangement joins TRBV7-9 to TRBJ2-1, with 7 bases fitting TRBD1. Germline assignment: CDR1 SEHNR and CDR2 FQNEAQ (reference sequence). Trimming at V came to 4 bases and at J to 7 bases, leaving 4 bases not matched to a gene. The CDR3 runs to 13 residues. The CDR3 loop is CASSSGQLNEQFF. The CDR3 coding sequence is TGTGCCAGCAGCTCGGGACAGCTTAATGAGCAGTTCTTC.

The V gene is TRBV28, the J gene TRBJ2-1; TRBD2 matches at 7 bases. V was clipped by 5 bases and J by 4 bases; unmatched bases: 11. CDR3 length: 16 residues. Germline V gene sequence: CDR1 MDHEN, CDR2 SYDVKM. CDR3: CASSPASGGAYNEQFF. CDR3 coding DNA: TGTGCCAGCAGTCCAGCTAGCGGAGGGGCATACAATGAGCAGTTCTTC.

The J gene is TRBJ1-3, the V gene TRBV12-3 or TRBV12-4, with unresolved D. Trimming left V 6 bases short and J 4 bases short, with 13 bases between. The CDR3 length is 14 residues. Written as DNA, the CDR3 is TGTGCCAGCAGGCACCTCGCAGGCGGAAACACCATATATTTT. Residues: CASRHLAGGNTIYF.

This clonotype was detected a few times. V is TRBV5-1 and J is TRBJ1-1; perhaps TRBD1 as D (5 bases). The CDR3 runs 14 residues. With 3 bases removed from V and 2 bases from J, the gap between germline ends came to 11 bases. The germline CDR1 and CDR2 sequences are SGHRS and YFSETQ. CDR3 in amino acids: CASSYEGVNTEAFF. CDR3 sequence (DNA): TGCGCCAGCAGCTACGAAGGGGTTAACACTGAAGCTTTCTTT.

This chain links TRBV5-1 with TRBJ2-6; 12 positions agree with TRBD1. In germline, CDR1 is SGHRS, CDR2 YFSETQ. J gave up 3 bases and V 3 bases, and 4 bases lay outside the gene matches. The CDR3 runs 17 residues. The CDR3 here is CASSSGTGGGGANVLTF. The CDR3 DNA sequence: TGCGCCAGCAGCTCCGGGACAGGGGGCGGTGGGGCCAACGTCCTGACTTTC.

This clonotype was picked up a small number of times. The chain links TRBV7-3 to TRBJ2-2, with TRBD1 as a possible D gene (5 bases). The germline V gene encodes CDR1 SGHTA and CDR2 FQGTGA. The CDR3 consists of 16 residues. Trimming removed 5 bases at V and 7 bases at J, with 20 bases between. The CDR3 loop reads CASSPRSREKGGELFF. DNA of the CDR3: TGTGCCAGCAGCCCAAGGAGCAGGGAAAAGGGCGGGGAGCTGTTTTTT. The whole variable domain, remainder taken from reference TRBV7-3 and TRBJ2-2, is GAGVSQTPSNKVTEKGKYVELRCDPISGHTALYWYRQSLGQGPEFLIYFQGTGAADDSGLPNDRFFAVRPEGSVSTLKIQRTERGDSAVYLCASSPRSREKGGELFFGEGSRLTVL.

This clonotype occurred many times. The rearrangement links TRBV12-3 or TRBV12-4 to TRBJ1-2; D uncertain. CDR3 length: 12 amino acids. V dropped 1 base and J dropped 5 bases, with 5 bases sitting between them. In nucleotides, the CDR3 is TGTGCCAGCAGTTTAGAATTATATGGCTACACCTTC. Its protein product is CASSLELYGYTF.

This clonotype was detected ten times or more. The chain employs TRBV11-2 and TRBJ2-7; 9 nucleotides agree with TRBD1. The J segment lost 2 bases and the V segment lost 1 base, leaving 3 bases of the junction unmatched. CDR3 length: 15 amino acids. Germline CDR1 and CDR2: SGHAT and FQNNGV. The CDR3 reads CASSLAGTGPYEQYF. In DNA, the CDR3 is TGTGCCAGCAGCTTAGCCGGGACAGGGCCCTACGAGCAGTACTTC.

The chain combines TRBV11-2 with TRBJ2-1; D is uncertain. Trimming stripped 5 bases from V and 5 bases from J, with 16 bases between. The CDR3 runs to 15 residues. Germline CDR1 and CDR2: SGHAT and FQNNGV. DNA of the CDR3: TGTGCCAGCAGCACGTACAGAAGCTTCGACAATGAGCAGTTCTTC. This gives the protein CASSTYRSFDNEQFF.

In its sample, this clonotype was seen a few times. The CDR3 loop reads CASSLIGTAKNIQYF. CDR3 bases: TGTGCCAGCAGTTTAATAGGGACAGCCAAAAACATTCAGTACTTC. This chain connects TRBV12-3 or TRBV12-4 to TRBJ2-4; D may match TRBD1 or TRBD2 (5 bases each). The germline V and J ends were trimmed by 2 bases and 0 bases, with 8 bases remaining between them. The CDR3 is 15 residues long.

The chain employs TRBV5-1 and TRBJ1-1; D might be TRBD1 (5 bases). V shed 3 bases and J shed 2 bases, with 11 bases lying between them. The CDR3 sequence is 14 residues long. The germline gives CDR1 SGHRS, CDR2 YFSETQ. This CDR3 is CASSWQGSNTEAFF. The CDR3 region has the DNA TGCGCCAGCAGCTGGCAGGGTAGTAACACTGAAGCTTTCTTT.

This clonotype was counted a few times. The chain joins TRBV28 to TRBJ2-1; 8 nucleotides agree with TRBD2. The germline V gene has CDR1 MDHEN and CDR2 SYDVKM. The trim removed 6 bases at V and 6 bases at J, leaving 10 bases unmatched. CDR3 length equals 15 residues. The CDR3 nucleotides are TGTGCCAGCAGCCCCTCCAGCGGGGGCCCCAATGAGCAGTTCTTC. Encoded protein: CASSPSSGGPNEQFF.